The 20 T cell receptor beta chains listed next were all sequenced from one sample in a study of blood T cells in healthy people across ages (dated by TCRdb to between 2014 and 2017). Library method: 5' RACE. Data came from an Illumina HiSeq 2500. A second PCR of about 6 to 12 cycles was run with a J-beta primer mix and a sample-barcoded 5' primer. TCRdb reworked the public reads: Q25 trimming with fastp, MiXCR clone assembly, productive beta chains retained. Merged by CDR3 protein, the rows form single entries marked with the most common genes and DNA. Recorded for this sample are about 680,000 distinct CDR3 sequences; 45% to 50% of them occurred a single time. About 32% of the sample lies in the top ten. Sample: blood. The receptor source for this set is a woman aged 55-70 years in good health.

The chain has TRBV7-3 and TRBJ2-1; 7 nucleotides agree with TRBD1. This CDR3 contains 14 residues. The junction had 8 bases not matched to a gene; V was cut back by 3 bases and J by 9 bases. Germline V gene sequence: CDR1 SGHTA, CDR2 FQGTGA. Here the CDR3 DNA reads TGTGCCAGCAGCTTCGGACAGGTGAACTCTGAGCAGTTCTTC. This translates into CASSFGQVNSEQFF.

In the case of this clonotype: This may be a read error: a much more frequent sequence differs by one nucleotide. The chain is built from TRBV11-2 and TRBJ2-3, with D unclear. The CDR3 is 13 residues long. Deletions cut 1 base from V and 3 bases from J, with 5 bases between. The germline V gene encodes CDR1 SGHAT and CDR2 FQNNGV. CDR3 in DNA: TGTGCCAGCAGCTTAGCGAAAACAGATACGCAGTATTTT. The encoded protein is CASSLAKTDTQYF.

This clonotype was recorded only once. The chain joins TRBV5-1 to TRBJ2-4; D not resolved. The CDR3 spans 14 residues. CDR1 is SGHRS and CDR2 is YFSETQ in the germline V gene. The germline V and J ends were trimmed by 4 bases and 13 bases, with 21 bases remaining between them. The CDR3 here is CASSPLTIYNEQYF. CDR3 bases: TGCGCCAGCAGCCCTCTAACTATATACAATGAGCAGTACTTC.

This sequence joins TRBV5-5 and TRBJ2-1; the D gene is possibly TRBD2 (6 bases). The V gene lost 2 bases and the J gene lost 5 bases, with 14 bases spanning the gap. This CDR3 region has 15 residues. Germline-derived CDR1 and CDR2 are SGHKS and YYEKEE (reference sequence). This CDR3 is CASSFWRGGHNEQFF. The CDR3 bases are TGTGCCAGCAGCTTTTGGCGGGGAGGCCACAATGAGCAGTTCTTC.

CDR3: CASSLGQRAGFTDTQYF. The CDR3 nucleotides are TGTGCCAGCAGTTTAGGACAGCGAGCGGGCTTCACAGATACGCAGTATTTT. The chain is built from TRBV27 and TRBJ2-3, with D perhaps TRBD1 or TRBD2 (6 bases each). The CDR3 length is 17 residues. V dropped 2 bases and J dropped 2 bases, with 17 bases sitting between them. Germline V lookup: CDR1 MNHEY, CDR2 SMNVEV (reference sequence).

The chain couples TRBV7-6 to TRBJ2-7, with a tentative D call TRBD2 (5 bases). The DNA matches TRBJ2-5 better at its end, which makes the J call doubtful. The germline CDR1 and CDR2 sequences are SGHVS and FNYEAQ. The CDR3 covers 13 residues. The CDR3 reads CASSPIGGRTQYF. The CDR3 DNA follows: TGTGCCAGCTCTCCTATCGGAGGACGGACCCAGTACTTC.

The chain links TRBV7-2 to TRBJ2-3, with D unresolved. Per germline, CDR1 SGHTA and CDR2 FQGNSA. The V end was cut by 1 base, the J end by 2 bases, with 13 bases between. The CDR3 has 16 residues. Written as DNA, the CDR3 is TGTGCCAGCAGCTTAGAGGTCGGCAGCTCCACAGATACGCAGTATTTT. Amino acid sequence: CASSLEVGSSTDTQYF.

This clonotype showed up just a few times. The CDR3 region is CSASPGLAGKETQYF. The CDR3 DNA sequence: TGCAGTGCTAGTCCCGGACTAGCGGGAAAAGAGACCCAGTACTTC. The chain combines TRBV20-1 with TRBJ2-5; 12 positions agree with TRBD2. The CDR3 is 15 residues long. V trimming: 3 bases; J trimming: 3 bases; junction bases outside the gene matches: 5. Germline lookup yields CDR1 DFQATT and CDR2 SNEGSKA (reference sequence).

J is TRBJ1-1 and V is TRBV10-3; the D gene is possibly TRBD1 (6 bases). The CDR3 sequence is 15 residues long. V shed 0 bases and J shed 3 bases, with 11 bases lying between them. Per the germline V gene, CDR1 is ENHRY and CDR2 is SYGVKD. In DNA, the CDR3 is TGTGCCATCAGTGAGTCGCAGGGGTTTGACACTGAAGCTTTCTTT. Its translation: CAISESQGFDTEAFF.

This clonotype was detected only once. J is TRBJ2-1 and V is TRBV14, with D perhaps matching TRBD2 (6 bases). In germline, CDR1 is SGHDN, CDR2 FVKESK. The CDR3 sequence is 15 residues long. The V gene lost 5 bases and the J gene lost 0 bases, with 11 bases spanning the gap. CDR3 sequence: CASSISGSSYNEQFF. CDR3 bases: TGTGCCAGCAGCATTAGCGGAAGCTCCTACAATGAGCAGTTCTTC.

This clonotype was detected a few times. The chain carries TRBV5-1 and TRBJ2-1; a possible D gene is TRBD2 (5 bases). Germline-derived CDR1 and CDR2 are SGHRS and YFSETQ. Trimming removed 3 bases from V and 2 bases from J, with 15 bases in between. The CDR3 totals 16 residues. CDR3 protein: CASSSSGSATYNEQFF. Here the CDR3 DNA reads TGCGCCAGCAGCTCCTCGGGGAGCGCAACCTACAATGAGCAGTTCTTC.

This clonotype was seen a handful of times. The chain couples TRBV4-3 to TRBJ2-2, with D maybe TRBD1 (6 bases). The length of the CDR3 is 16 residues. Trimming stripped 5 bases from V and 1 base from J, with 14 bases between. The germline V gene has CDR1 LGHNA and CDR2 YSLEER. The CDR3 is CASSIGQPLNTGELFF. CDR3 nucleotides: TGCGCCAGCAGCATAGGACAGCCTTTGAACACCGGGGAGCTGTTTTTT.

The chain has TRBV20-1 and TRBJ2-7, with no clear D. Germline CDR1 DFQATT, CDR2 SNEGSKA (reference sequence). The CDR3 spans 14 residues. The V end lost 5 bases, the J end lost 0 bases, and 14 bases lay between the germline ends. CDR3 nucleotide sequence: TGCAGTGCTCCCCTAGGCGGACCCTCCTACGAGCAGTACTTC. Residues: CSAPLGGPSYEQYF.

The chain uses TRBV9 and TRBJ2-2; D is perhaps TRBD1 (6 bases). V was pared by 2 bases and J by 3 bases, with 14 bases between. From germline, CDR1 is SGDLS and CDR2 YYNGEE. The CDR3 runs to 16 residues. The CDR3 sequence: CASSVGTPRHTGELFF. The CDR3 nucleotides read TGTGCCAGCAGCGTCGGGACACCCAGGCACACCGGGGAGCTGTTTTTT.

Comment on this clonotype: A clone one base away is much larger, so this may be a read error. In DNA, the CDR3 is TGCAGTGCTCGGACCATACTCTACGGGCAGTACTTC. Its translation: CSARTILYGQYF. The chain combines TRBV20-1 with TRBJ2-7; D is undetermined. CDR3 length: 12 amino acids. Germline values: CDR1 DFQATT, CDR2 SNEGSKA (reference sequence).

Only a few counts were recorded for this clonotype. The genes are TRBV7-9 and TRBJ2-7, with D possibly being TRBD2 (6 bases). The CDR3 has 15 amino acids. V was shortened by 5 bases and J by 3 bases, with 17 bases between the two germline ends. Germline-derived CDR1 and CDR2 are SEHNR and FQNEAQ (reference sequence). In nucleotides, the CDR3 is TGTGCCAGCAGCCCCCCCGGGGGTCGTAGCTACGAGCAGTACTTC. It specifies CASSPPGGRSYEQYF.

The chain combines TRBV3-1 with TRBJ2-1, with D hard to call. Germline loops: CDR1 LGHDT, CDR2 YNNKEL (reference sequence). The V end was cut by 7 bases, the J end by 10 bases, with 17 bases between. CDR3 length equals 13 residues. Here the CDR3 DNA reads TGTGCCAGCACTAAAGTAGCCGTCGGGGAGCAGTTCTTC. Protein product: CASTKVAVGEQFF.

The chain carries TRBV20-1 and TRBJ2-5; 9 bases line up with TRBD1. V shed 2 bases and J 3 bases; nucleotides not matched to a gene: 4. There are 14 residues in the CDR3. Per the germline V gene, CDR1 is DFQATT and CDR2 is SNEGSKA (reference sequence). CDR3 region: CSARTGTGKETQYF. For the CDR3, the DNA is TGCAGTGCTAGAACCGGGACAGGGAAAGAGACCCAGTACTTC.

This clonotype showed up many times. The genes are TRBV6-5 and TRBJ2-1, with D perhaps assigned TRBD1 or TRBD2 (5 bases each). In germline, CDR1 is MNHEY, CDR2 SVGAGI. The CDR3 consists of 14 residues. Trimming stripped 1 base from V and 8 bases from J, with 12 bases between. CDR3 bases: TGTGCCAGCAGTTACTTGGGGCTAGCCGATGAGCAGTTCTTC. It codes for CASSYLGLADEQFF.

V usage is TRBV5-1 and J usage is TRBJ2-5, with unresolved D. The CDR3 spans 14 residues. Trimming cost V 0 bases and J 3 bases, with 9 bases left between them. Germline assignment: CDR1 SGHRS and CDR2 YFSETQ. The CDR3 DNA reads as TGCGCCAGCAGCTTGGATCCGGGTGAAGAGACCCAGTACTTC. The encoded protein is CASSLDPGEETQYF. The complete variable domain, with remaining parts taken from reference TRBV5-1 and TRBJ2-5, reads KAGVTQTPRYLIKTRGQQVTLSCSPISGHRSVSWYQQTPGQGLQFLFEYFSETQRNKGNFPGRFSGRQFSNSRSEMNVSTLELGDSALYLCASSLDPGEETQYFGPGTRLLVL.